This T cell receptor beta chain comes out of a study of T-cell reconstitution after alpha-beta-depleted transplantation in children. Whole-study results and caveats: For some patients, TCRbeta diversity was high at day 60 because of recipient T cells and thymic progenitors that survived. Reported findings indicate that, about two months after transplant, alpha-beta T cells came from several hundred expanded clones, which were derived from non-depleted graft cells. T-cell counts and diversity at one year following transplant were attributed mainly to newly produced T cells.

CDR1 is LGHNA, CDR2 YSLEER, per germline. CDR3 length: 13 amino acids. Trimming took 4 bases from V and 8 from J, leaving 11 bases between them. The TCRbeta library was prepared with unique molecular identifiers. MiXCR, run by TCRdb on the PCR reads, gives a single entry per CDR3 protein. The table has around 450,000 distinct CDR3 sequences, more than 9% seen once. This clonotype was found a few times. Its antigen is unidentified. The sequence came from a child aged 2-15 years with inherited bone marrow failure, due to receive a stem cell transplant. Specimen: PBMCs, collected before TCRalphabeta/CD19-depleted stem cell transplant. V is TRBV4-3 and J is TRBJ2-2; the D is unclear. This CDR3 is CASSPVVPGELFF. In DNA form, the CDR3 reads TGCGCCAGCAGCCCCGTCGTACCGGGGGAGCTGTTTTTT.